The 5 T cell receptor beta chains reported below all come from one sample, sequenced in a study of T cells expressing NK-cell markers. TCRdb reprocessed the 5' RACE reads; each CDR3 protein has one entry and no DNA is given. The ten top clones account for about 10%, within a sample of over 350,000 distinct CDR3 sequences. The sample consisted of blood T cells: a sorted CD56 or NKG2C T cell subset, CD4+ or CD8+ T cells, or bulk PBMC T cells (not recorded which). The source is a woman in her fifties or sixties in good health.

The CDR3 sequence: CASQQTHITGELFF. The chain has TRBV11-2 and TRBJ2-2. The CDR3 covers 14 residues. From germline, CDR1 is SGHAT and CDR2 FQNNGV.

The CDR3 loop reads CASSLTSGRIDTQYF. The chain uses TRBV11-2 and TRBJ2-3; absent DNA, TCRdb's TRBD2 call cannot be checked. From germline, CDR1 is SGHAT and CDR2 FQNNGV. The CDR3 contains 15 residues.

The rearrangement uses TRBV20-1 and TRBJ2-1; no DNA is available, so the TRBD2 call from TCRdb remains unchecked. From germline, CDR1 is DFQATT and CDR2 SNEGSKA (reference sequence). The CDR3 runs to 15 residues. This CDR3 is CSASAVTGAGNEQFF.

The CDR3 sequence: CASSPYPAGSGHSISTDTQYF. The chain is built from TRBV4-1 and TRBJ2-3; as DNA is missing, the TRBD2 call by TCRdb cannot be tested. The CDR3 is 21 amino acids. CDR1 is MGHRA and CDR2 is YSYEKL in the germline V gene.

The chain is built from TRBV12-3 or TRBV12-4 and TRBJ2-1. The CDR3 totals 15 residues. The CDR3: CASTLSQIGNNEQFF.